This T cell receptor (beta chain) stems from a study of T cells of healthy individuals. In TCRdb, the 5' RACE reads were re-called with MiXCR into one record per CDR3 protein. The sample records approximately 100,000 distinct CDR3 sequences, approximately 15% being singletons. This CDR3 region has 12 residues. V was pared by 4 bases and J by 6 bases, with 6 bases between. Germline CDR1 reads ENHRY; CDR2 reads SYGVKD. In this sample, this clonotype turned up a few times. This receptor was taken from a human donor in good health. The chain recombines TRBV10-3 with TRBJ1-4, with a weak D call TRBD1 (5 bases). The CDR3 coding sequence is TGTGCCATCAGTGCGGGGGATGAAAAACTGTTTTTT. Its translation is CAISAGDEKLFF.